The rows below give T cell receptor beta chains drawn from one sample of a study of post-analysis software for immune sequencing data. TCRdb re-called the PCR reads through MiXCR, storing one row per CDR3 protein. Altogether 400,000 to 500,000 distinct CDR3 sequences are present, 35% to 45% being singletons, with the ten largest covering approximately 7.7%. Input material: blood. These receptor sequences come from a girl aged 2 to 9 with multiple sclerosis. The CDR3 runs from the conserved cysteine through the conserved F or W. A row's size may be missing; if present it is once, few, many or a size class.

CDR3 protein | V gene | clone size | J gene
CASSQIQGFADTQYF | TRBV12-3/TRBV12-4 | - | TRBJ2-3
CSARGLSGTSGDNEQFF | TRBV20-1 | - | TRBJ2-1
CAQHGGNEQFF | TRBV7-6 | - | TRBJ2-1
CASSSTGAIANYGYTF | TRBV5-5 | few | TRBJ1-2
CAISDEGGNTEAFF | TRBV10-3 | once | TRBJ1-1
CASSIYGGGPYEETQYF | TRBV6-1 | few | TRBJ2-5
CASSPPTSTYTGELFF | TRBV12-3/TRBV12-4 | - | TRBJ2-2
CSVDRDSYNEQFF | TRBV29-1 | - | TRBJ2-1
CASSLSPGLAWEQYF | TRBV7-2 | - | TRBJ2-5
CASTSSGGYGYTF | TRBV9 | - | TRBJ1-2
CASSHRTSGMGTDTQYF | TRBV13 | - | TRBJ2-3